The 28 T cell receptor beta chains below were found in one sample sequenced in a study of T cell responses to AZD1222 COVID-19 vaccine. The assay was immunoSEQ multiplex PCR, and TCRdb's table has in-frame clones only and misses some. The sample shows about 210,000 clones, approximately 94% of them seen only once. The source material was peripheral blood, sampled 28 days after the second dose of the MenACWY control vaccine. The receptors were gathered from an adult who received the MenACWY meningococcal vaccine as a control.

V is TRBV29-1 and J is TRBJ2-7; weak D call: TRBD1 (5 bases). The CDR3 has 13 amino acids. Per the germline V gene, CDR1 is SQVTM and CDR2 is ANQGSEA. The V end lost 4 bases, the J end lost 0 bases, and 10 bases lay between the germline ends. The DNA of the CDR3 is TGCAGCGTTGCCGGACACGACTCCTACGAGCAGTACTTC. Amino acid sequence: CSVAGHDSYEQYF.

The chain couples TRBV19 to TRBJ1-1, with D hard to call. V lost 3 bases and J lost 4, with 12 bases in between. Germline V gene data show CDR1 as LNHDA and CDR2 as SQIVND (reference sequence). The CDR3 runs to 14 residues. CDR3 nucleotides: TGTGCCAGTAGTATCCCGGGGATCAGCACTGAAGCTTTCTTT. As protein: CASSIPGISTEAFF. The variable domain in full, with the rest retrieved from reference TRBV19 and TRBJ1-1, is DGGITQSPKYLFRKEGQNVTLSCEQNLNHDAMYWYRQDPGQGLRLIYYSQIVNDFQKGDIAEGYSVSREKKESFPLTVTSAQKNPTAFYLCASSIPGISTEAFFGQGTRLTVV.

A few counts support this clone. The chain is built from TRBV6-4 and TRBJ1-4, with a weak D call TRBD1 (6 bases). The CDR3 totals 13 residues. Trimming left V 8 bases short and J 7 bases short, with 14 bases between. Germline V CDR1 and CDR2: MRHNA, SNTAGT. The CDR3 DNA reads TGTGCCAGCCGGTCAGGGGAGACTGAAAAACTGTTTTTT. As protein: CASRSGETEKLFF.

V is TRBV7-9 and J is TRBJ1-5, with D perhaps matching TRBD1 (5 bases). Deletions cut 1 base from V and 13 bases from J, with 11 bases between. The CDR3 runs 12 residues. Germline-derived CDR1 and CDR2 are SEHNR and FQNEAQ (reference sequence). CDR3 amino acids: CASSLVGGSQHF. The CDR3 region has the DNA TGTGCCAGCAGCTTAGTCGGGGGTAGTCAGCATTTT.

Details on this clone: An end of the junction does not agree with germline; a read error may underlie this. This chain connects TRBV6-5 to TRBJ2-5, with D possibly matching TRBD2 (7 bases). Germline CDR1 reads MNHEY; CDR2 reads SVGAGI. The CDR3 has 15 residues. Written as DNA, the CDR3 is TGTGCCAGCAGTTACTTGGGGGGGGGCCAAGGGACCCAGTACTTC. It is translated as CASSYLGGGQGTQYF.

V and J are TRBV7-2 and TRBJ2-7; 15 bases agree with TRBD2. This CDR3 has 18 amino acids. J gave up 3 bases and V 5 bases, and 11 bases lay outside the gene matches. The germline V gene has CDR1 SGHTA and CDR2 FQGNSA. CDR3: CASSRGTSGGPVIYEQYF. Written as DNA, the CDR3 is TGTGCCAGCAGCAGAGGGACTAGCGGGGGGCCGGTGATCTACGAGCAGTACTTC.

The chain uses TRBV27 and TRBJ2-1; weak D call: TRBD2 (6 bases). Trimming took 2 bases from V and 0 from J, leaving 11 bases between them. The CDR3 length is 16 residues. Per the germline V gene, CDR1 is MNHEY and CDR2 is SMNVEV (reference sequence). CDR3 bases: TGTGCCAGCAGTTTACGGGGGAGAAGCTCCTACAATGAGCAGTTCTTC. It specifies CASSLRGRSSYNEQFF.

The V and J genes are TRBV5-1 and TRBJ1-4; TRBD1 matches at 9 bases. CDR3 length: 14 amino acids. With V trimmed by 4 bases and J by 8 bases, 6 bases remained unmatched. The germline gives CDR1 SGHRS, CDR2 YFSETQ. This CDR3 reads CASSTTGGTEKLFF. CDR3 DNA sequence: TGCGCCAGCAGCACGACAGGGGGGACCGAAAAACTGTTTTTT. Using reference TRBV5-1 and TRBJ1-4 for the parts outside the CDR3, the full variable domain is KAGVTQTPRYLIKTRGQQVTLSCSPISGHRSVSWYQQTPGQGLQFLFEYFSETQRNKGNFPGRFSGRQFSNSRSEMNVSTLELGDSALYLCASSTTGGTEKLFFGSGTQLSVL.

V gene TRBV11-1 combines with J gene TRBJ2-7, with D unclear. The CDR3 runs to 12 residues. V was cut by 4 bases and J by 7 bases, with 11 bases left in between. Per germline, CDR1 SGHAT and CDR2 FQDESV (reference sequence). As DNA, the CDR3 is TGTGCCAGCAGCTCTACCTTCATAGAGCAGTACTTC. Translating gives CASSSTFIEQYF.

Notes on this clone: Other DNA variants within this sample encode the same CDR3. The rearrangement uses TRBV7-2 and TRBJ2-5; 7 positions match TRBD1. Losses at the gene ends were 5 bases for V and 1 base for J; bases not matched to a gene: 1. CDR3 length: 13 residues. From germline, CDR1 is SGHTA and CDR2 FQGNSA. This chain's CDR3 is CASSPGGQETQYF. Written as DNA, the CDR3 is TGTGCCAGCAGCCCAGGGGGCCAAGAGACCCAGTACTTC.

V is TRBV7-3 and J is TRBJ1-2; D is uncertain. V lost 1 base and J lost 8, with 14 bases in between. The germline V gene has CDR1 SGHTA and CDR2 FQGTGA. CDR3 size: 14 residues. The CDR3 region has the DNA TGTGCCAGCAGCTTAAGAAGTCCCCCTTGGGGCTACACCTTC. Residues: CASSLRSPPWGYTF.

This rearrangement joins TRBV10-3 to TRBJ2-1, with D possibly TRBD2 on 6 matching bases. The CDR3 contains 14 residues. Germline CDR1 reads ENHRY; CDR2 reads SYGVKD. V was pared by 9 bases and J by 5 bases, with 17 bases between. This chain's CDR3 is CAIGSDYPNNEQFF. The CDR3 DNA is TGTGCCATAGGATCGGACTATCCTAACAATGAGCAGTTCTTC.

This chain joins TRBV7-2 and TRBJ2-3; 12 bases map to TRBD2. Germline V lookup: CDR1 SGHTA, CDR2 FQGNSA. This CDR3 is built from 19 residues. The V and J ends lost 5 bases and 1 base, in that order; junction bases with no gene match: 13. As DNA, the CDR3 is TGTGCCAGCAGCGAGCTTACCCAACTAGCGGGAGGCCGCACAGATACGCAGTATTTT. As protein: CASSELTQLAGGRTDTQYF.

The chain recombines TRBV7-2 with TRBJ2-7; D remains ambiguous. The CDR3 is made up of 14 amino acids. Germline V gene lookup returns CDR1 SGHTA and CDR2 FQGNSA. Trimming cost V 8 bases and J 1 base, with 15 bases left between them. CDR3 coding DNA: TGTGCCAGCCGACCCTCGCCCGAGTCCTACGAGCAGTACTTC. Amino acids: CASRPSPESYEQYF.

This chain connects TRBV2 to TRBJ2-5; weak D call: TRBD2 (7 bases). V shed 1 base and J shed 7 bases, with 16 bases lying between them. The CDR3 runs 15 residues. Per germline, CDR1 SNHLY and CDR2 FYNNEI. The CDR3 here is CASSEGLAVGATQYF. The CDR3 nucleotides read TGTGCCAGCAGTGAAGGGCTAGCGGTGGGGGCGACCCAGTACTTC.

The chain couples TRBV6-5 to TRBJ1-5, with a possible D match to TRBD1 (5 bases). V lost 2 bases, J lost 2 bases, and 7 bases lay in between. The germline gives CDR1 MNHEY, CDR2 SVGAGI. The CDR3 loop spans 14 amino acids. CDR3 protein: CASSYTRGNQPQHF. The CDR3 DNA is TGTGCCAGCAGTTACACCAGGGGCAATCAGCCCCAGCATTTT.

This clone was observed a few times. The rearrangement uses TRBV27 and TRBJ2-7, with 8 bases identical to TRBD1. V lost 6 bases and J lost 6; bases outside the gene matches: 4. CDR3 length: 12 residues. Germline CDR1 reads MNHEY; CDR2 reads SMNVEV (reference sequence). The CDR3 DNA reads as TGTGCCAGCAGGGACAGGGTAGGCGAGCAGTACTTC. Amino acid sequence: CASRDRVGEQYF.

The CDR3 loop reads CASSLDSSYEQYF. The CDR3 bases are TGTGCCAGCAGCCTTGACAGCTCCTACGAGCAGTACTTC. The chain employs TRBV9 and TRBJ2-7; D is possibly TRBD1 (5 bases). CDR3 length: 13 amino acids. The V and J ends lost 4 bases and 0 bases respectively, with 8 bases between them. Germline V gene lookup returns CDR1 SGDLS and CDR2 YYNGEE.

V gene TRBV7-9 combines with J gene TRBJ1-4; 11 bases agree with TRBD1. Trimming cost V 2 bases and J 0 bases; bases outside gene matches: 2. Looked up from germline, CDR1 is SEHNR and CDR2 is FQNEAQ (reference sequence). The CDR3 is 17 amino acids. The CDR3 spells CASSLRGQGATNEKLFF. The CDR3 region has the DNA TGTGCCAGCAGCTTAAGGGGACAGGGGGCAACTAATGAAAAACTGTTTTTT.

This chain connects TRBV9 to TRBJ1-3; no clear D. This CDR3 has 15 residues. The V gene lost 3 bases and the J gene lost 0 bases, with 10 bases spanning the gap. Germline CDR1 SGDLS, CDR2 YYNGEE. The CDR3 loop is CASSEGVASGNTIYF. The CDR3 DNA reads TGTGCCAGCAGCGAAGGCGTAGCCTCTGGAAACACCATATATTTT.

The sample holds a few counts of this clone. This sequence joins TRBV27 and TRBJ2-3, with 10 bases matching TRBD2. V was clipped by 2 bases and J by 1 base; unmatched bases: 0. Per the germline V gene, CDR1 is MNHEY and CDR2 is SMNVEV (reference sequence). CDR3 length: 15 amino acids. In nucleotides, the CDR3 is TGTGCCAGCAGTTTAGGGACTAGCGGCACAGATACGCAGTATTTT. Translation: CASSLGTSGTDTQYF.

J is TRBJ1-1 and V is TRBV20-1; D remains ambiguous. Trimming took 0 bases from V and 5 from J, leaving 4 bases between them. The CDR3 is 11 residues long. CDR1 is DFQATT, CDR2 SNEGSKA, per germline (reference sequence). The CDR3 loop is CSAREFTEAFF. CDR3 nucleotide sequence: TGCAGTGCTAGAGAGTTTACTGAAGCTTTCTTT.

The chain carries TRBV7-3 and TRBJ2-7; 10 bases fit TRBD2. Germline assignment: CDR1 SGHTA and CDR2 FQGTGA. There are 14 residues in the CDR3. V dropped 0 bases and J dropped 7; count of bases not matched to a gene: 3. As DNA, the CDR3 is TGTGCCAGCAGCTTAACCGCTAGCGGGGGAGAGCAGTACTTC. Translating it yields CASSLTASGGEQYF.

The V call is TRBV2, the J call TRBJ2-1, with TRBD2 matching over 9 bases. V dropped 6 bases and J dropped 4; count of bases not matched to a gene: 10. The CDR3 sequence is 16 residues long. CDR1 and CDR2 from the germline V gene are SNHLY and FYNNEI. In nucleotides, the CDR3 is TGTGCCAGCAGAGACGCTAGCGGGGCCACTTACAATGAGCAGTTCTTC. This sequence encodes CASRDASGATYNEQFF.

The CDR3 region has the DNA TGTGCCAGCTCACCCCCGGGCCCTGGGGAGACCCAGTACTTC. Amino acids: CASSPPGPGETQYF. The chain combines TRBV18 with TRBJ2-5; no firm D call. The germline V gene has CDR1 KGHSH and CDR2 LQKENI. The CDR3 sequence is 14 residues long. With 3 bases removed from V and 5 bases from J, the gap between germline ends came to 13 bases. Combining the CDR3 with reference TRBV18 and TRBJ2-5 gives the whole variable domain NAGVMQNPRHLVRRRGQEARLRCSPMKGHSHVYWYRQLPEEGLKFMVYLQKENIIDESGMPKERFSAEFPKEGPSILRIQQVVRGDSAAYFCASSPPGPGETQYFGPGTRLLVL.

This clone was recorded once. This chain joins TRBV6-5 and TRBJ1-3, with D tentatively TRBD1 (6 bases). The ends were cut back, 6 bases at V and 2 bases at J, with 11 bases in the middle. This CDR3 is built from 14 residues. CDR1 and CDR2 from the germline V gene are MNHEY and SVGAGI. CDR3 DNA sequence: TGTGCCAGCAGCAGGGGCGAAACTGGAAACACCATATATTTT. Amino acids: CASSRGETGNTIYF.

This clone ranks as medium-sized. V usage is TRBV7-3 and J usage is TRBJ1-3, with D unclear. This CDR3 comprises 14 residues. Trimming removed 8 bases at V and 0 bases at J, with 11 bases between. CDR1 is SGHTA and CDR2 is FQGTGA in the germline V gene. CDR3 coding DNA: TGTGCCAGCTCGGAAGACAACTCTGGAAACACCATATATTTT. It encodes CASSEDNSGNTIYF.

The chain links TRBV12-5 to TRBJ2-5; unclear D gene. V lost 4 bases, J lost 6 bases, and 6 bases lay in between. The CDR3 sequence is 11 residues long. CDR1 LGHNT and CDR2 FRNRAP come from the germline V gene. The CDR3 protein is CASGSGQTQYF. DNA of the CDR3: TGTGCTAGTGGTTCCGGGCAGACCCAGTACTTC.